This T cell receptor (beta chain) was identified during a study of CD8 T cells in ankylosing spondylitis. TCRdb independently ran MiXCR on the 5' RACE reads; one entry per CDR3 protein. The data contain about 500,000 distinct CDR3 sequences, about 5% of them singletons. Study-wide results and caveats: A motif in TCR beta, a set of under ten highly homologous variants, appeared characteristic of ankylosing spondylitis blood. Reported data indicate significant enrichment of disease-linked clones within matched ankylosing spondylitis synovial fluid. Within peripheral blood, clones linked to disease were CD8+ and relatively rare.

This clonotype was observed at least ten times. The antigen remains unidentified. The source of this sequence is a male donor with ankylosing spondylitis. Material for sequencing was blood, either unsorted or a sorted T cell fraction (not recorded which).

CDR3: CASSLASQPQHF. The CDR3 DNA is TGTGCCAGCAGTTTAGCGAGTCAGCCCCAGCATTTT. The gene calls are TRBV28 and TRBJ1-5; no clear D gene. Germline lookup yields CDR1 MDHEN and CDR2 SYDVKM. V shed 2 bases and J shed 6 bases, with 5 bases lying between them. This CDR3 is 12 amino acids long. Combining the CDR3 with reference TRBV28 and TRBJ1-5 gives the whole variable domain DVKVTQSSRYLVKRTGEKVFLECVQDMDHENMFWYRQDPGLGLRLIYFSYDVKMKEKGDIPEGYSVSREKKERFSLILESASTNQTSMYLCASSLASQPQHFGDGTRLSIL.